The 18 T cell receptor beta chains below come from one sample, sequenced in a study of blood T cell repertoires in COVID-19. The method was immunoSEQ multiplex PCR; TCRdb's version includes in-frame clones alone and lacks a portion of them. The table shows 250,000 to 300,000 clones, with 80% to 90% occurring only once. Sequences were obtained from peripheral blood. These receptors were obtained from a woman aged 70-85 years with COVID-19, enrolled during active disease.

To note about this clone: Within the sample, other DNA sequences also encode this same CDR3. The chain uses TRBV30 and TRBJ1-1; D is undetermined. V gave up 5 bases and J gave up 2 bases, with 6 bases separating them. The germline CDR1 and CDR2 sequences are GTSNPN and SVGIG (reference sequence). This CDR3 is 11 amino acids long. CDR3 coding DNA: TGTGCCTGGGGTCTTAACACTGAAGCTTTCTTT. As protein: CAWGLNTEAFF.

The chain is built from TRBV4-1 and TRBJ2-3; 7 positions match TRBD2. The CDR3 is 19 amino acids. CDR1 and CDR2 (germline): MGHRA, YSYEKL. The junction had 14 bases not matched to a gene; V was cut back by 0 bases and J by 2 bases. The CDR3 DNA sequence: TGCGCCAGCAGCCAAGAGCCGTGGCGCGGGAGTGATAACACAGATACGCAGTATTTT. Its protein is CASSQEPWRGSDNTDTQYF.

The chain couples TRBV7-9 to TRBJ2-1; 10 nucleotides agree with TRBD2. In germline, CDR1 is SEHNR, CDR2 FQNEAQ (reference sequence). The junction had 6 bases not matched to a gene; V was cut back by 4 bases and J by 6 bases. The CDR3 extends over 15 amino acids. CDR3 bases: TGTGCCAGCAGCTCCGCTAGCGGGAGCTTCAATGAGCAGTTCTTC. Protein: CASSSASGSFNEQFF.

The CDR3 nucleotides are TGTGCCAGCAGCAAGACAGGGAACAATGAGCAGTTCTTC. Translating it yields CASSKTGNNEQFF. The V and J genes are TRBV21-1 and TRBJ2-1; the table's D call of TRBD1 was not tested on the DNA. TRBV21-1 is a known pseudogene. The CDR3 is 13 residues long.

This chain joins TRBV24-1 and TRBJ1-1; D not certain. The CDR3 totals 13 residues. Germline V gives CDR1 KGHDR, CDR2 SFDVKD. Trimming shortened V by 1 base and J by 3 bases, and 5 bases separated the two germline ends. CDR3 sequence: CATSDFLHTEAFF. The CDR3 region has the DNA TGTGCCACCAGTGATTTCCTACACACTGAAGCTTTCTTT.

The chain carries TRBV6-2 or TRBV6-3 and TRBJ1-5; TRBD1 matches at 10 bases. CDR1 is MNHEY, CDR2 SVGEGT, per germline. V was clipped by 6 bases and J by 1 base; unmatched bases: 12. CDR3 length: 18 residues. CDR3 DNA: TGTGCCAGCAGCGCTACCTCCGGGACAGGGGTAAGCAATCAGCCCCAGCATTTT. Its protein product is CASSATSGTGVSNQPQHF.

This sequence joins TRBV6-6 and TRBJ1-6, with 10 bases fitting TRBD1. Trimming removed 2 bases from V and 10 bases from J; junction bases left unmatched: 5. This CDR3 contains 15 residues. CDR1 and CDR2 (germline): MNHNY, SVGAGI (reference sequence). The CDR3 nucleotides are TGTGCCAGCAGTTACCGGGGACAGGGGAAGTCACCCCTCCACTTT. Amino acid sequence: CASSYRGQGKSPLHF.

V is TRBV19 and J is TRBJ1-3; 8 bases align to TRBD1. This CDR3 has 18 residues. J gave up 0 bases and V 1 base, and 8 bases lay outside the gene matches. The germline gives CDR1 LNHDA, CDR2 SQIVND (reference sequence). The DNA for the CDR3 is TGTGCCAGTAGTATAGCCGGGACAGGATCCCTCTCTGGAAACACCATATATTTT. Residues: CASSIAGTGSLSGNTIYF.

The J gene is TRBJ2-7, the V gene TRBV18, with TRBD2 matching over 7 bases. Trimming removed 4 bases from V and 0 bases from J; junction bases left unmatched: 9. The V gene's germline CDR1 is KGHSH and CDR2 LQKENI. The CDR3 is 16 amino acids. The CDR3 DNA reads TGTGCCAGCTCACGTGGTCGGGAGGCTCACTCCTACGAGCAGTACTTC. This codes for CASSRGREAHSYEQYF.

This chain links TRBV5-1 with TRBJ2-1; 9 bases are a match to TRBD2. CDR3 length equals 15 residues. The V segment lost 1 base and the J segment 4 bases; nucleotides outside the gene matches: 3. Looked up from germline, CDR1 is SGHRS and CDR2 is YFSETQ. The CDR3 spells CASSLWREGYNEQFF. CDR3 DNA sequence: TGCGCCAGCAGCTTGTGGCGGGAGGGTTACAATGAGCAGTTCTTC.

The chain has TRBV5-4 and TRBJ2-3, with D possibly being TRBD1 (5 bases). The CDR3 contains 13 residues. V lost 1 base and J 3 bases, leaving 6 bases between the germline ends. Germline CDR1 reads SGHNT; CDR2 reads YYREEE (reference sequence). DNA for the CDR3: TGTGCCAGCAGCTTGAAGGGGACAGATACGCAGTATTTT. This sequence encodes CASSLKGTDTQYF.

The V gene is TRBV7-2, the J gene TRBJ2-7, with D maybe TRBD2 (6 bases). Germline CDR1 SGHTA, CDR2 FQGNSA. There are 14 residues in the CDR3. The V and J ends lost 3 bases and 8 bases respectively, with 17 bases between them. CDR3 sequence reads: CASSLGGNIMKQYF. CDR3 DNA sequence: TGTGCCAGCAGCTTGGGGGGTAACATAATGAAGCAGTACTTC.

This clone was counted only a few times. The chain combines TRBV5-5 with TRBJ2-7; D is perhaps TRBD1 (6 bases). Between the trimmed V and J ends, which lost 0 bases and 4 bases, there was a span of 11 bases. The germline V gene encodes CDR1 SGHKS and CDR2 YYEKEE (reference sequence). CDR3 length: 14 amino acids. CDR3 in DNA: TGTGCCAGCAGCTTGGTCCCAGGGGAGTACGAGCAGTACTTC. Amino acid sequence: CASSLVPGEYEQYF.

The CDR3 spells CASSFSLVEQFF. CDR3 bases: TGTGCCAGCAGCTTTTCACTCGTTGAGCAGTTCTTC. This chain uses TRBV11-3 with TRBJ2-1; D is unresolved. V was trimmed by 3 bases and J by 9 bases, leaving 9 bases between them. Germline V gives CDR1 SGHNT, CDR2 YENEEA. This CDR3 spans 12 amino acids.

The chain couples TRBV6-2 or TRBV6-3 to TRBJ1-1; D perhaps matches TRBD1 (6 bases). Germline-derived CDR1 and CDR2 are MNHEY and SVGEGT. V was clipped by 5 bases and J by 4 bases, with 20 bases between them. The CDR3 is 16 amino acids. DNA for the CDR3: TGTGCCAGCAGTCCGCCGCCACAGGGTCGTATCACTGAAGCTTTCTTT. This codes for CASSPPPQGRITEAFF.

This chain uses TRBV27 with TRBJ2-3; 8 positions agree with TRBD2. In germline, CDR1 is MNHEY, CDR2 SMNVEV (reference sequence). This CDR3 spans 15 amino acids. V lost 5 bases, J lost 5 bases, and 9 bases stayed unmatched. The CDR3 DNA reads TGTGCCAGCAGTCCGTATGTAGCGGGATTAGATACGCAGTATTTT. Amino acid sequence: CASSPYVAGLDTQYF.

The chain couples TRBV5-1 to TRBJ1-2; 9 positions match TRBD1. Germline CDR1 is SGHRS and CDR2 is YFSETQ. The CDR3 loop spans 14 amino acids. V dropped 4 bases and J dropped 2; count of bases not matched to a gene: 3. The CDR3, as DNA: TGCGCCAGCAGCAGGGGACAGGGCAACTATGGCTACACCTTC. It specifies CASSRGQGNYGYTF.

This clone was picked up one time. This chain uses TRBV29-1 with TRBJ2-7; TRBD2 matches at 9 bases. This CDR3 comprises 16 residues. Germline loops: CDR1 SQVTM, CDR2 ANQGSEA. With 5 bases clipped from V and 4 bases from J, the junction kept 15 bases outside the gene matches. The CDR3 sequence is CSVLAWREGLIYEQYF. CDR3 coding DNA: TGCAGCGTTTTGGCTTGGCGGGAGGGCCTGATTTACGAGCAGTACTTC.